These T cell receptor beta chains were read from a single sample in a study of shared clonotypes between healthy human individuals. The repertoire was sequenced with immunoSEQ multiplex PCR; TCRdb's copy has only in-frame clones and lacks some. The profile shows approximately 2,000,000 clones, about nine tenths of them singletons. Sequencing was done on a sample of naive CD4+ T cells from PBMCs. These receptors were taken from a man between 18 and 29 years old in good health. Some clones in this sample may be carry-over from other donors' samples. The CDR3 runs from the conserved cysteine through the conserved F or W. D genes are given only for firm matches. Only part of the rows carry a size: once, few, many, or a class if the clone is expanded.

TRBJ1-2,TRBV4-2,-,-,TGTGCCAGCAGCCAACGTAGCCAGGGCTATGGCTACACCTTC,CASSQRSQGYGYTF
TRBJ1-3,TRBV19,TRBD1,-,TGTGCCAGTAGGGACAGGTCCCTTGGAAACACCATATATTTT,CASRDRSLGNTIYF
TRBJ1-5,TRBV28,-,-,TGTGCCAGCAGGCGAGGGAGGAATCAGCCCCAGCATTTT,CASRRGRNQPQHF
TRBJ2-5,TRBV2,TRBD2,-,TGTGCCAGCAGTGTATCGCTAGCGGATTTCCAAGAGACCCAGTACTTC,CASSVSLADFQETQYF
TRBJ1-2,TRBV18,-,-,TGTGCCAGCTCATCGGAGACAGATGGTGGCTACACCTTC,CASSSETDGGYTF
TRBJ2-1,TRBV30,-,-,TGTGCCTGGAGTGAAGGACTCCCGTACAATGAGCAGTTCTTC,CAWSEGLPYNEQFF
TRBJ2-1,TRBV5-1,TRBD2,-,TGCGCCAGCAGCTATACTAGCGGGAGCAATGAGCAGTTCTTC,CASSYTSGSNEQFF
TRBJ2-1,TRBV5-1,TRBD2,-,TGCGCCAGCAGTCCACTAGCGGGAGGGGACAATGAGCAGTTCTTC,CASSPLAGGDNEQFF
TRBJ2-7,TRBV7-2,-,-,TGTGCCAGCAGCTTAGGTCCTCGACAAACCTACGAGCAGTACTTC,CASSLGPRQTYEQYF
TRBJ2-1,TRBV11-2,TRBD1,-,TGTGCCAGCAGCTTTAGGACAGGTAACAATGAGCAGTTCTTC,CASSFRTGNNEQFF
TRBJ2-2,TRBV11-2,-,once,TGTGCCAGCAGCGGCATGGGCAAGCTCACCGGGGAGCTGTTTTTT,CASSGMGKLTGELFF
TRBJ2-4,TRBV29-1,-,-,TGCAGCGTTGTAGACGGTTTGACTAAAAACATTCAGTACTTC,CSVVDGLTKNIQYF
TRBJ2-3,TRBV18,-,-,TGTGCCAGCTCACCGAGGGGGGGCCCCACAGATACGCAGTATTTT,CASSPRGGPTDTQYF
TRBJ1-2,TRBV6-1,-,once,TGTGCCAGCAGTGAAGGAAGGAGCTATGGCTACACCTTC,CASSEGRSYGYTF
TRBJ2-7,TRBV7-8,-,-,TGTGCCAGCAGCCCCGTTACCTCGAGGGCTGGTTACTACGAGCAGTACTTC,CASSPVTSRAGYYEQYF
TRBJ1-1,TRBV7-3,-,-,TGTGCCAGCAGCTTACTTGGGCAGGGCCTGAATGAAGCTTTCTTT,CASSLLGQGLNEAFF
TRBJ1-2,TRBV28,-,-,TGTGCCAGCAGTTTATCTGGGGCGTATGGCTACACCTTC,CASSLSGAYGYTF
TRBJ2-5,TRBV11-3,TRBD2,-,TGTGCCAGCAGCTGGACTAGCGGGAGGGCCGTTCATCAGGAGACCCAGTACTTC,CASSWTSGRAVHQETQYF
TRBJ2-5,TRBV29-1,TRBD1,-,TGCAGCGCCGGGACAGCCCCTAGAGAGACCCAGTACTTC,CSAGTAPRETQYF
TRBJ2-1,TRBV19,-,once,TGTGCCAGTAGTATAGTTGGTTGGACGGCGAGCTCCTACAATGAGCAGTTCTTC,CASSIVGWTASSYNEQFF
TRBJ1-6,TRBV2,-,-,TGTGCCAGCAGTGATGAAGGGGCGAAAAATTCACCCCTCCACTTT,CASSDEGAKNSPLHF
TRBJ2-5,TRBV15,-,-,TGTGCCACCAGCAGAGACAGGGTACTTGCAGAGACCCAGTACTTC,CATSRDRVLAETQYF
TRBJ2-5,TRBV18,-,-,TGTGCCAGCTCCCCGGAGGGCGGAGAGACCCAGTACTTC,CASSPEGGETQYF